This note documents a single T cell receptor beta chain sequence. V trimming: 7 bases; J trimming: 3 bases; junction bases outside the gene matches: 10. CDR1 MNHEY and CDR2 SMNVEV come from the germline V gene (reference sequence). The CDR3 totals 16 residues. These data belong to a study of radiotherapy plus CTLA-4 blockade in lung cancer. The repertoire was sequenced with immunoSEQ multiplex PCR; TCRdb's copy has only in-frame clones and lacks some. The data contain some 110,000 clones, 85% to 90% of them singletons. This sequence was found in a human donor with non-small cell lung cancer that progressed on radiotherapy plus ipilimumab. Sequencing was performed on peripheral blood, taken from a patient treated with radiotherapy plus ipilimumab. The chain joins TRBV27 to TRBJ2-1; TRBD2 matches at 9 bases. This chain's CDR3 is CASNGGRALLYNEQFF. CDR3 sequence (DNA): TGTGCCAGCAACGGCGGGAGGGCCCTACTCTACAATGAGCAGTTCTTC.